This T cell receptor beta chain was observed in a study of control samples from healthy donors and cancer patients. Trimming stripped 1 base from V and 6 bases from J, with 9 bases between. CDR1 and CDR2 from the germline V gene are SGHRS and YFSETQ. The CDR3 extends over 13 amino acids. Assay used: immunoSEQ multiplex PCR; TCRdb lists only in-frame clones, some missing. The data contain 100,000 to 150,000 clones, over 85% of them singletons. The V gene is TRBV5-1, the J gene TRBJ2-3; D not certain. This TCR derives from a young man in good health. The sequencing input was blood. This CDR3 is CASSLPNRDTQYF. The CDR3 DNA sequence: TGCGCCAGCAGCTTGCCAAATAGGGATACGCAGTATTTT.